This T cell receptor beta chain emerged from a study of Ad26.COV2.S vaccination and SARS-CoV-2 variants. Study context: Donor participated within the Ad26.COV2.S arm of the COV1001 trial. Participants got Ad26.COV2.S intramuscularly, once or twice 56 days apart. Findings and caveats of the study: Measurement of non-spike TCR breadth gave similar results in vaccine and placebo recipients. It was reported that spike-specific CD8+ and CD4+ T cell responses were substantially broad after vaccination.

Treatment in this sample: about 20 received Ad26.COV2.S at low or high dose, single or two shots; about 5 received placebo; per-sample allocation not given. Specimens were obtained on day 63 following the first vaccine or placebo injection. After removal of 3 bases from V and 5 bases from J, the junction contained 7 bases not matched to a gene. The CDR3 runs to 14 residues. CDR1 and CDR2 from the germline V gene are SGDLS and YYNGEE. In regard to this clone: What it binds is unknown.

Sequencing used immunoSEQ multiplex PCR; TCRdb keeps in-frame clones, though not all of them. Counted here are more than 300,000 clones, about 89% occurring once; the ten biggest clones make up under 6%. The chain links TRBV9 to TRBJ1-2; 7 bases are shared with TRBD1. The input for sequencing was peripheral blood, taken in a trial of Ad26.COV2.S vaccine versus placebo. This receptor was taken from a person between 18 and 59 years old who received the Ad26.COV2.S COVID-19 vaccine or a placebo. The CDR3: CASSARTGSYGYTF. The CDR3 bases are TGTGCCAGCAGCGCCCGGACAGGTTCTTATGGCTACACCTTC.